This entry lists 23 T cell receptor beta chains sequenced from one sample in a study of T cell responses to AZD1222 COVID-19 vaccine. Data came from immunoSEQ multiplex PCR; TCRdb stores just in-frame clones and leaves some out. The repertoire holds around 150,000 clones, with about 91% as singletons. The sample in question was peripheral blood, obtained on day 0 of AZD1222 vaccination. Receptors originate from an adult in good health.

CDR3 coding DNA: TGCGCCAGCAGCCAAGGACTAGCGGGAGTATTTGAGCAGTTCTTC. Amino acid sequence: CASSQGLAGVFEQFF. The rearrangement uses TRBV4-1 and TRBJ2-1; TRBD2 agrees at 12 bases. Trimming removed 1 base from V and 9 bases from J; junction bases left unmatched: 4. CDR1 MGHRA and CDR2 YSYEKL come from the germline V gene. This CDR3 contains 15 residues.

The chain has TRBV5-4 and TRBJ2-1; D gene unclear. The CDR3 runs 14 residues. From germline, CDR1 is SGHNT and CDR2 YYREEE (reference sequence). The V and J ends lost 0 bases and 6 bases respectively, with 10 bases between them. CDR3 sequence: CASSLVGFSNEQFF. The CDR3 coding sequence is TGTGCCAGCAGCTTGGTGGGTTTCTCCAATGAGCAGTTCTTC.

The chain carries TRBV2 and TRBJ2-4; 8 bases line up with TRBD2. The trim removed 7 bases at V and 1 base at J, leaving 3 bases unmatched. Germline V gene data show CDR1 as SNHLY and CDR2 as FYNNEI. The CDR3 has 14 amino acids. The CDR3 DNA reads as TGTGCCAGCACGGGGGGGGCGGCCAAAAACATTCAGTACTTC. Protein: CASTGGAAKNIQYF.

The rearrangement links TRBV5-1 to TRBJ2-1; 8 positions agree with TRBD2. The trim removed 9 bases at V and 8 bases at J, leaving 13 bases unmatched. The CDR3 length is 14 residues. Germline V gene data show CDR1 as SGHRS and CDR2 as YFSETQ. Here the CDR3 reads CATQQGTSVDEQFF. As DNA, the CDR3 is TGCGCCACCCAGCAGGGGACTAGTGTTGATGAGCAGTTCTTC. The entire variable domain, with the rest obtained from reference TRBV5-1 and TRBJ2-1, is as follows: KAGVTQTPRYLIKTRGQQVTLSCSPISGHRSVSWYQQTPGQGLQFLFEYFSETQRNKGNFPGRFSGRQFSNSRSEMNVSTLELGDSALYLCATQQGTSVDEQFFGPGTRLTVL.

CDR3 in amino acids: CASSLGTSGGRQETQYF. The DNA for the CDR3 is TGTGCCAGCAGCTTAGGGACTAGCGGGGGGCGACAAGAGACCCAGTACTTC. The chain recombines TRBV7-7 with TRBJ2-5; 14 bases match TRBD2. CDR3 size: 17 residues. With V trimmed by 1 base and J by 2 bases, 3 bases remained unmatched. From germline, CDR1 is SSHAT and CDR2 FNYEAQ (reference sequence).

This chain uses TRBV10-2 with TRBJ2-7; D remains unclear. Between the trimmed V and J ends, which lost 2 bases and 3 bases, there was a span of 11 bases. CDR3 length: 14 residues. The V gene's germline CDR1 is WSHSY and CDR2 SAAADI. In nucleotides, the CDR3 is TGCGCCAGCAGTGAGCCGCCAGGCGACTACGAGCAGTACTTC. This encodes CASSEPPGDYEQYF.

The rearrangement joins TRBV18 to TRBJ2-3; TRBD2 is a possible D gene (6 bases). The CDR3 covers 17 residues. CDR1 and CDR2 (germline): KGHSH, LQKENI. V was pared by 3 bases and J by 4 bases, with 20 bases between. The CDR3 bases are TGTGCCAGCTCACCGAACCTAGGAGGGCCGGATGCAGATACGCAGTATTTT. It specifies CASSPNLGGPDADTQYF. The full variable domain, completed using reference TRBV18 and TRBJ2-3, is NAGVMQNPRHLVRRRGQEARLRCSPMKGHSHVYWYRQLPEEGLKFMVYLQKENIIDESGMPKERFSAEFPKEGPSILRIQQVVRGDSAAYFCASSPNLGGPDADTQYFGPGTRLTVL.

V usage is TRBV5-4 and J usage is TRBJ2-3; 8 bases align to TRBD2. The V gene's germline CDR1 is SGHNT and CDR2 YYREEE (reference sequence). The J segment lost 6 bases and the V segment lost 1 base, leaving 4 bases of the junction unmatched. The CDR3 has 14 amino acids. The CDR3 region is CASSLPSGQDTQYF. In nucleotides, the CDR3 is TGTGCCAGCAGCTTGCCTAGCGGGCAGGATACGCAGTATTTT.

The CDR3 DNA follows: TGCGCCAGCAGTCAGTGGACAGGGACCAATCAGCCCCAGCATTTT. This codes for CASSQWTGTNQPQHF. This rearrangement joins TRBV23-1 to TRBJ1-5; TRBD1 aligns across 8 bases. TRBV23-1 is classed as an ORF, of uncertain function. With V trimmed by 3 bases and J by 3 bases, 4 bases remained unmatched. There are 15 residues in the CDR3.

The chain links TRBV5-4 to TRBJ2-7; 9 bases line up with TRBD1. With 0 bases clipped from V and 6 bases from J, the junction kept 4 bases outside the gene matches. CDR1 is SGHNT and CDR2 is YYREEE in the germline V gene (reference sequence). This CDR3 contains 14 residues. This CDR3 is CASSLAGQGREQYF. CDR3 coding DNA: TGTGCCAGCAGCTTGGCGGGACAGGGCCGCGAGCAGTACTTC. Supplemented by reference TRBV5-4 and TRBJ2-7, the full variable domain reads ETGVTQSPTHLIKTRGQQVTLRCSSQSGHNTVSWYQQALGQGPQFIFQYYREEENGRGNFPPRFSGLQFPNYSSELNVNALELDDSALYLCASSLAGQGREQYFGPGTRLTVT.

The gene calls are TRBV18 and TRBJ2-5, with D possibly matching TRBD2 (5 bases). CDR3 length: 14 amino acids. The V end was cut by 6 bases, the J end by 2 bases, with 13 bases between. Per the germline V gene, CDR1 is KGHSH and CDR2 is LQKENI. The CDR3 sequence is CASSAGLAQETQYF. In nucleotides, the CDR3 is TGTGCCAGCTCGGCAGGACTGGCGCAAGAGACCCAGTACTTC.

The table lists this clone with a count of one. V usage is TRBV7-9 and J usage is TRBJ1-1; D not certain. The germline V gene has CDR1 SEHNR and CDR2 FQNEAQ (reference sequence). The CDR3 has 12 amino acids. V was cut by 0 bases and J by 5 bases, with 4 bases left in between. CDR3 bases: TGTGCCAGCAGCTTAGCGGTGACTGAAGCTTTCTTT. This translates into CASSLAVTEAFF.

This chain joins TRBV7-9 and TRBJ1-4; D gene ambiguous. V shed 7 bases and J shed 8 bases, with 17 bases lying between them. This CDR3 has 14 amino acids. CDR1 is SEHNR, CDR2 FQNEAQ, per germline (reference sequence). CDR3 amino acids: CASTPTAFGEKLFF. CDR3 DNA: TGTGCCAGCACCCCGACTGCTTTCGGGGAAAAACTGTTTTTT.

Notes on this clone: The same CDR3 also results from other DNA sequences found in this sample. This sequence joins TRBV5-1 and TRBJ1-5; D remains ambiguous. V lost 4 bases, J lost 7 bases, and 12 bases lay in between. CDR3 length: 13 amino acids. Looked up from germline, CDR1 is SGHRS and CDR2 is YFSETQ. The CDR3 protein is CASSLGPLQPQHF. CDR3 DNA sequence: TGCGCCAGCAGCCTGGGCCCCCTCCAGCCCCAGCATTTT.

This chain joins TRBV29-1 and TRBJ2-2; 14 bases fit TRBD2. CDR1 SQVTM and CDR2 ANQGSEA come from the germline V gene. The CDR3 is made up of 18 amino acids. The ends lost 4 bases at V and 4 bases at J; junction bases unmatched: 11. The CDR3 coding sequence is TGCAGCGTTGCTGTGGGACTAGCGGGAGTAGGGATCACCGGGGAGCTGTTTTTT. Amino acid sequence: CSVAVGLAGVGITGELFF.

The chain combines TRBV21-1 with TRBJ1-2; the table names TRBD1, a call not compared with the DNA. TRBV21-1 is labeled a pseudogene. The CDR3 totals 15 residues. The CDR3 nucleotides are TGTGCCAGCAGCAAAGTCCAGGGGGAAAGCTATGGCTACACCTTC. This sequence encodes CASSKVQGESYGYTF.

The V gene is TRBV29-1, the J gene TRBJ1-2; 7 nucleotides line up with TRBD1. V shed 7 bases and J 4 bases; nucleotides not matched to a gene: 12. Germline V lookup: CDR1 SQVTM, CDR2 ANQGSEA. The CDR3 covers 14 residues. Written as DNA, the CDR3 is TGCAGCGGGACAGGAGAGACTTTTAGCTATGGCTACACCTTC. Protein product: CSGTGETFSYGYTF.

The V and J genes are TRBV10-1 and TRBJ2-7; 8 bases line up with TRBD2. CDR3 length: 15 amino acids. The V and J ends lost 3 bases and 2 bases, in that order; junction bases with no gene match: 6. CDR1 is WNHNN, CDR2 SYGVQD, per germline (reference sequence). In DNA form, the CDR3 reads TGCGCCAGCAGTGAAACGGGGGGGGCTACCTACGAGCAGTACTTC. It yields the protein CASSETGGATYEQYF.

The rearrangement links TRBV5-4 to TRBJ1-5; D remains unclear. V was clipped by 5 bases and J by 7 bases, with 16 bases between them. Germline V lookup: CDR1 SGHNT, CDR2 YYREEE (reference sequence). This CDR3 comprises 14 residues. The CDR3 nucleotides are TGTGCCAGCAGTCCGGATCCGGAGAGGCAGCCCCAGCATTTT. It is translated as CASSPDPERQPQHF.

The sample holds one count of this clone. The chain uses TRBV6-5 and TRBJ2-5; 7 bases are a match to TRBD2. The germline gives CDR1 MNHEY, CDR2 SVGAGI. This CDR3 region has 14 residues. Unmatched junction bases numbered 14, after V lost 11 bases and J lost 5 bases. CDR3 protein: CARWGWLGGETQYF. DNA of the CDR3: TGTGCCCGCTGGGGGTGGCTGGGGGGGGAGACCCAGTACTTC.

V and J are TRBV12-5 and TRBJ2-7; 8 bases are a match to TRBD2. This CDR3 spans 13 amino acids. CDR1 and CDR2 (germline): LGHNT, FRNRAP. The junction had 6 bases not matched to a gene; V was cut back by 6 bases and J by 5 bases. DNA for the CDR3: TGTGCTAGTGGACTCAGCGGGAGTAACGAGCAGTACTTC. It translates to CASGLSGSNEQYF.

J is TRBJ1-2 and V is TRBV2, with D maybe TRBD1 (5 bases). Trimming cost V 6 bases and J 6 bases, with 20 bases left between them. Per germline, CDR1 SNHLY and CDR2 FYNNEI. The CDR3 is 15 residues long. CDR3 loop: CASRTLREAKHGYTF. Written as DNA, the CDR3 is TGTGCCAGCAGGACCCTCAGGGAGGCCAAGCATGGCTACACCTTC.

The chain couples TRBV28 to TRBJ2-7; D is unclear. The CDR3 covers 11 residues. Germline V lookup: CDR1 MDHEN, CDR2 SYDVKM. V lost 5 bases to trimming and J lost 4 bases, with 6 bases between them. CDR3 region: CASSPTYEQYF. CDR3 DNA: TGTGCCAGCAGTCCCACATACGAGCAGTACTTC.